The present TCR beta chain was sequenced within a study of cytomegalovirus exposure and HLA in healthy donors. Whole-study results and caveats: When analyzed later, the rates of TCR association showed variation by HLA locus, with DRB1 the most and HLA-C the fewest. TCR beta V- and J-gene trimming, according to a later analysis, was linked to a missense DCLRE1C variant. Altogether, 150 to 200 TCR beta chains were recorded as cytomegalovirus-associated.

Losses at the gene ends were 5 bases for V and 2 bases for J; bases not matched to a gene: 3. Per the germline V gene, CDR1 is SQVTM and CDR2 is ANQGSEA. The CDR3 covers 17 residues. This PCR relied on a set of 60 Vbeta primers and 13 Jbeta primers. Per the study methods: Among the unique TCR beta chains that a later analysis counted, some 73 million in all, roughly 11 million were shared. Libraries were prepared by immunoSEQ multiplex PCR; TCRdb keeps only in-frame clonotypes and omits some of them. V, J and clone size are taken as reported in that table, and D and trimming were inferred from the DNA itself. Among fewer than 250,000 clones listed, just over 75% were seen once. Worth noting for this clone: Its antigen is currently unknown.

The rearrangement joins TRBV29-1 to TRBJ2-6; 16 positions agree with TRBD2. The receptor comes from a man aged 18 to 29 in good health and CMV-seronegative. Input material: PBMCs. CDR3 protein: CSVLGLAGGPGANVLTF. The CDR3, as DNA: TGCAGCGTTCTGGGACTAGCGGGAGGGCCTGGGGCCAACGTCCTGACTTTC. The variable domain in full, with the rest retrieved from reference TRBV29-1 and TRBJ2-6, is SAVISQKPSRDICQRGTSLTIQCQVDSQVTMMFWYRQQPGQSLTLIATANQGSEATYESGFVIDKFPISRPNLTFSTLTVSNMSPEDSSIYLCSVLGLAGGPGANVLTFGAGSRLTVL.